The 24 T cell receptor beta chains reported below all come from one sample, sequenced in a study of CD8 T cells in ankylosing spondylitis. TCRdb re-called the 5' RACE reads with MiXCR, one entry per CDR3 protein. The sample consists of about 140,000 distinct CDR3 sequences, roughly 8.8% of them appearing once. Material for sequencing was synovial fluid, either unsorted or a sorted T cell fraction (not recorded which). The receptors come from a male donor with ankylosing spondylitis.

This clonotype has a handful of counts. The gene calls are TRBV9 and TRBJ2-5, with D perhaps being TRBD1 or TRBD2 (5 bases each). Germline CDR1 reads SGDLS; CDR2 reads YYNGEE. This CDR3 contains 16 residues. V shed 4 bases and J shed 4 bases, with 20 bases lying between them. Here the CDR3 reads CASSPRAHQRGETQYF. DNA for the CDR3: TGTGCCAGCAGCCCCAGGGCCCACCAACGGGGAGAGACCCAGTACTTC.

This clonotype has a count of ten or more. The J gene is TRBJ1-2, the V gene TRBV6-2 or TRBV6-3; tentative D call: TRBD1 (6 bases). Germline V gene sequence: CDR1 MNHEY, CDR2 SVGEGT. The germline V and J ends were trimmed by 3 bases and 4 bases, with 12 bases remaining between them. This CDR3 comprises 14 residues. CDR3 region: CASSYGTSSYGYTF. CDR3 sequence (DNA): TGTGCCAGCAGTTATGGGACATCCAGCTATGGCTACACCTTC.

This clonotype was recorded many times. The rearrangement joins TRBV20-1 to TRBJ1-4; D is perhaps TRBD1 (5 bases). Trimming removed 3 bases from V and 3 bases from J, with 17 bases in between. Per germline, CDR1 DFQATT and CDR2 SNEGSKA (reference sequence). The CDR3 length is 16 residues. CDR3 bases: TGCAGTGCTAGGGGATCTTCGGCGGGGGCTAATGAAAAACTGTTTTTT. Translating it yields CSARGSSAGANEKLFF.

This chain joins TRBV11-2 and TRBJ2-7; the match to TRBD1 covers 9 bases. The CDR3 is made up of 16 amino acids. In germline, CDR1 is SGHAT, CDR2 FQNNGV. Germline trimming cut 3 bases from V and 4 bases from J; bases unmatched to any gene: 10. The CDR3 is CASSFQPGQGLYEQYF. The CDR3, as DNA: TGTGCCAGCAGCTTCCAACCGGGACAGGGTCTTTACGAGCAGTACTTC.

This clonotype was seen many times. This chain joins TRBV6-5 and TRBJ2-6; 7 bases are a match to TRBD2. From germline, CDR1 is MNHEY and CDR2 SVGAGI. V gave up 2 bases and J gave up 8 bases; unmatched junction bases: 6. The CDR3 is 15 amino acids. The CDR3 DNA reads TGTGCCAGCAGTTACCTGTCGGGGGGAACCAACGTCCTGACTTTC. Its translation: CASSYLSGGTNVLTF.

Written as DNA, the CDR3 is TGTGCCAGCAGTGACCCTAACTATGGCTACACCTTC. This sequence encodes CASSDPNYGYTF. This sequence joins TRBV28 and TRBJ1-2; D not resolved. The CDR3 is made up of 12 amino acids. V lost 5 bases and J 0 bases, leaving 4 bases between the germline ends. The germline V gene encodes CDR1 MDHEN and CDR2 SYDVKM.

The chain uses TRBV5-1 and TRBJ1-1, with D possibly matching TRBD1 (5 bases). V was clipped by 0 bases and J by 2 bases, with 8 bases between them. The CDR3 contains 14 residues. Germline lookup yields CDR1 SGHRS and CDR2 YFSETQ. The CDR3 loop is CASSLATVNTEAFF. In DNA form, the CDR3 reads TGCGCCAGCAGCTTGGCGACAGTTAACACTGAAGCTTTCTTT.

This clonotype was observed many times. This CDR3 is CASSPGGWDEQFF. The CDR3, as DNA: TGCGCCAGCAGCCCCGGGGGCTGGGATGAGCAGTTCTTC. This chain joins TRBV5-1 and TRBJ2-1, with D possibly called TRBD1 or TRBD2 (6 bases each). Germline CDR1 SGHRS, CDR2 YFSETQ. The CDR3 runs 13 residues. Trimming shortened V by 4 bases and J by 8 bases, and 13 bases separated the two germline ends.

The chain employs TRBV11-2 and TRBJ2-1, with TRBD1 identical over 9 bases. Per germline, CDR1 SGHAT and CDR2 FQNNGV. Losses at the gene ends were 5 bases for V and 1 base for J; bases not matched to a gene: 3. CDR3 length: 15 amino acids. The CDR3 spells CASSQGTGSYNEQFF. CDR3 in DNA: TGTGCCAGCAGCCAAGGGACAGGGTCCTACAATGAGCAGTTCTTC.

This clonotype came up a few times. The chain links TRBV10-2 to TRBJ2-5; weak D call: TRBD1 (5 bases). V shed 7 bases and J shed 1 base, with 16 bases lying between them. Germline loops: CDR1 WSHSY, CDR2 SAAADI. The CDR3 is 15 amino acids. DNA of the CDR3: TGCGCCAGCACAGAGCCTAACAGGCTCCAAGAGACCCAGTACTTC. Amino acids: CASTEPNRLQETQYF.

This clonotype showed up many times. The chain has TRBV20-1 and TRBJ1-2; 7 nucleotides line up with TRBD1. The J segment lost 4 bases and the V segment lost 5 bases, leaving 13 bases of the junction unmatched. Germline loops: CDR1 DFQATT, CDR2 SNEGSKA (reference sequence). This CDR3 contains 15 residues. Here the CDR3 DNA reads TGCAGTGCTGGGATCGACAGGGATGGAAGCTATGGCTACACCTTC. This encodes CSAGIDRDGSYGYTF.

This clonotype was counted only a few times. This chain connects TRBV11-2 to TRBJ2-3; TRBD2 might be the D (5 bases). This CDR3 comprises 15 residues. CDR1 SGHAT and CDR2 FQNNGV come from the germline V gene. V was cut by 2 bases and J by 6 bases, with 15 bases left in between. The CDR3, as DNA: TGTGCCAGCAGCTTAAAGCCTAGCCGTCCCGATACGCAGTATTTT. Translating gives CASSLKPSRPDTQYF.

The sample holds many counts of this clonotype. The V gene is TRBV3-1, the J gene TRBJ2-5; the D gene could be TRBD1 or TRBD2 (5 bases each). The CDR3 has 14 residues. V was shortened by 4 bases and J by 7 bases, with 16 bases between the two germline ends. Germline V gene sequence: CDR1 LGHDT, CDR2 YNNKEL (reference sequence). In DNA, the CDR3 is TGTGCCAGCAGCCCCCTGGGAGTCCAGGGGACCCAGTACTTC. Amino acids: CASSPLGVQGTQYF.

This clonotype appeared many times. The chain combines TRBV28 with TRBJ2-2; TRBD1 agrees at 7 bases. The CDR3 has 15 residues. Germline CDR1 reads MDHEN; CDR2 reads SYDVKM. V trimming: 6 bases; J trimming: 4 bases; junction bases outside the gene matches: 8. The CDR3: CASREGGAVTGELFF. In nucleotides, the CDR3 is TGTGCCAGCAGGGAAGGGGGCGCGGTCACCGGGGAGCTGTTTTTT.

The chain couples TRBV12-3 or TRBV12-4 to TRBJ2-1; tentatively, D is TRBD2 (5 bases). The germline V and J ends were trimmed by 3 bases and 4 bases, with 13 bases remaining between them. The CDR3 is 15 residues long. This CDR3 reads CASSFTGSLYNEQFF. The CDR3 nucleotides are TGTGCCAGCAGTTTCACGGGATCTCTATACAATGAGCAGTTCTTC.

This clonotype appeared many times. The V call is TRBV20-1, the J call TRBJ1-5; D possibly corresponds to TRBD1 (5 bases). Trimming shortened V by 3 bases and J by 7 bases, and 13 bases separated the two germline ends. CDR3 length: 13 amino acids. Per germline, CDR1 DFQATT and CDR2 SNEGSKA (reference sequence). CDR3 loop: CSASAGAGQPQHF. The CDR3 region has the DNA TGCAGTGCTAGCGCCGGGGCCGGGCAGCCCCAGCATTTT.

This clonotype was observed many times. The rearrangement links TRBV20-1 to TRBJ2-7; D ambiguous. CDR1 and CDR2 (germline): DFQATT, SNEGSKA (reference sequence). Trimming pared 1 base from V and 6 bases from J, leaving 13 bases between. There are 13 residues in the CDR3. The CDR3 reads CSARVRPSGEQYF. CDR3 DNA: TGCAGTGCTAGAGTCCGCCCCTCGGGCGAGCAGTACTTC.

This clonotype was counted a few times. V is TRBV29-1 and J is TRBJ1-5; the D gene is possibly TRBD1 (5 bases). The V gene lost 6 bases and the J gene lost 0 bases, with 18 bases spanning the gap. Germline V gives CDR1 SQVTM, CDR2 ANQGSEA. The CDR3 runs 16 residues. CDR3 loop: CSVITPGGNSNQPQHF. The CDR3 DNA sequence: TGCAGCGTGATAACTCCGGGGGGAAATAGCAATCAGCCCCAGCATTTT.

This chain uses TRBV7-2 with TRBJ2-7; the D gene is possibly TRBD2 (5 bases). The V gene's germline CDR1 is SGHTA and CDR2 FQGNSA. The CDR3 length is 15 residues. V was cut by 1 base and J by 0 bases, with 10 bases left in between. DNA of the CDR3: TGTGCCAGCAGCTTAGTGGGAGTTAGCTCCTACGAGCAGTACTTC. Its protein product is CASSLVGVSSYEQYF.

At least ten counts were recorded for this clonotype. This chain's CDR3 is CASSLLAGSLYEQYF. The CDR3 DNA sequence: TGCGCCAGCAGCCTCCTAGCGGGCAGTTTATACGAGCAGTACTTC. The chain couples TRBV4-3 to TRBJ2-7; 8 bases line up with TRBD2. Germline CDR1 LGHNA, CDR2 YSLEER. V was pared by 4 bases and J by 4 bases, with 9 bases of the junction left unmatched. The CDR3 spans 15 residues.

The CDR3, as DNA: TGTGCCAGCAGCCCACCCCCCCGGGGGCCGAGCACAGATACGCAGTATTTT. It translates to CASSPPPRGPSTDTQYF. The gene calls are TRBV7-9 and TRBJ2-3, with D tentatively TRBD1 or TRBD2 (6 bases each). CDR3 length equals 17 residues. The germline gives CDR1 SEHNR, CDR2 FQNEAQ (reference sequence). Trimming shortened V by 5 bases and J by 0 bases, and 18 bases separated the two germline ends.

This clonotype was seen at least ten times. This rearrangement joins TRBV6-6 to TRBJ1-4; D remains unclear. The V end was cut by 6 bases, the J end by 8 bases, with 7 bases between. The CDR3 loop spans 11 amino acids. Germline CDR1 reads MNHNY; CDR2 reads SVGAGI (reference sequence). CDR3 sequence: CASSPGEKLFF. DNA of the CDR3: TGTGCCAGCAGCCCGGGGGAAAAACTGTTTTTT.

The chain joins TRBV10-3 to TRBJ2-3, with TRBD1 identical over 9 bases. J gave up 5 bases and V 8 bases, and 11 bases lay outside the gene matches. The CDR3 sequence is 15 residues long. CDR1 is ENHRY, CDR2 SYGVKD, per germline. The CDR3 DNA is TGTGCCATCCGGGACAGGGACATAGGGGGAGATACGCAGTATTTT. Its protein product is CAIRDRDIGGDTQYF.

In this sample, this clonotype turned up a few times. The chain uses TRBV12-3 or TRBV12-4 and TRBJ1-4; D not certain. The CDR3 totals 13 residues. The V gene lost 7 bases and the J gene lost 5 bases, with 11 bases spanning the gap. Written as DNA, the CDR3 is TGTGCCAGCAAGAGGCGAGACAATGAAAAACTGTTTTTT. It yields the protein CASKRRDNEKLFF.